This is a list of T cell receptor beta chains from one sample in a study of blood T cells in healthy people across ages. TCRdb fed the 5' RACE reads into MiXCR, producing one record per CDR3 protein. The data show around 1,900,000 distinct CDR3 sequences, about two fifths seen once. Sequencing used blood. All receptors come from a human donor in good health. The CDR3 runs from the conserved cysteine through the conserved F or W. Each record gives: D gene, J gene, V gene, clone size, CDR3 DNA, CDR3 protein. The D gene is left open where the match is weak. Size tells how often a clone was seen (once, few, many) or the class of an expanded clone, and some rows leave it out.

d_gene: TRBD2
j_gene: TRBJ2-7
v_gene: TRBV20-1
abundance: NA
CDR3nt: TGCAGTGCTAGACGAACTAGCGGGGGTTTGAATGAGCAGTACTTC
CDR3aa: CSARRTSGGLNEQYF

d_gene: NA
j_gene: TRBJ1-2
v_gene: TRBV7-9
abundance: NA
CDR3nt: TGTGCCAGCAGCTTTTTGGGAGCCGGCAACTATGGCTACACCTTC
CDR3aa: CASSFLGAGNYGYTF

d_gene: TRBD2
j_gene: TRBJ2-5
v_gene: TRBV20-1
abundance: NA
CDR3nt: TGCAGTGTTGCCTTCGGGGGGTCGGAGACCCAGTACTTC
CDR3aa: CSVAFGGSETQYF

d_gene: NA
j_gene: TRBJ2-3
v_gene: TRBV5-1
abundance: NA
CDR3nt: TGCGCCAGCAGCTTGCCTTCGGGACGTACCACAGATACGCAGTATTTT
CDR3aa: CASSLPSGRTTDTQYF

d_gene: TRBD1
j_gene: TRBJ1-1
v_gene: TRBV24-1
abundance: NA
CDR3nt: TGTGCCACCAGCGCCCTGGACAGGGGCGGGAACACTGAAGCTTTCTTT
CDR3aa: CATSALDRGGNTEAFF

d_gene: TRBD2
j_gene: TRBJ2-3
v_gene: TRBV7-8
abundance: NA
CDR3nt: TGTGCCAGCAAACTAGGGAGGGTGGGGCACACAGATACGCAGTATTTT
CDR3aa: CASKLGRVGHTDTQYF

d_gene: NA
j_gene: TRBJ2-6
v_gene: TRBV5-1
abundance: NA
CDR3nt: TGCGCCAGCAGCTCCAGGGGTACAATTGGGGCCAACGTCCTGACTTTC
CDR3aa: CASSSRGTIGANVLTF

d_gene: NA
j_gene: TRBJ1-2
v_gene: TRBV7-8
abundance: NA
CDR3nt: TGTGCCAGCAGCCTGACGGGAGACTATGTCTACACCTTC
CDR3aa: CASSLTGDYVYTF

d_gene: NA
j_gene: TRBJ1-4
v_gene: TRBV6-2/TRBV6-3
abundance: NA
CDR3nt: TGTGCCAGCAGACCTTTGCCCGAGTCTGACGAAAAACTGTTTTTT
CDR3aa: CASRPLPESDEKLFF

d_gene: NA
j_gene: TRBJ2-3
v_gene: TRBV12-3/TRBV12-4
abundance: NA
CDR3nt: TGTGCCAGCAGTGAAAGGGTAATCTCAGATGCGCAGTATTTT
CDR3aa: CASSERVISDAQYF

d_gene: NA
j_gene: TRBJ2-7
v_gene: TRBV9
abundance: few
CDR3nt: TGTGCCAGCAGCGTAGGGGCCGGGACAAGTTACGAGCAGTACTTC
CDR3aa: CASSVGAGTSYEQYF

d_gene: TRBD2
j_gene: TRBJ2-5
v_gene: TRBV20-1
abundance: NA
CDR3nt: TGCAGTGCTAGCCTAGCGGAGCAAGAGACCCAGTACTTC
CDR3aa: CSASLAEQETQYF

d_gene: TRBD1
j_gene: TRBJ1-5
v_gene: TRBV7-2
abundance: once
CDR3nt: TGTGCCAGCAGCCTACAGGGGGCAACAAATCAGCCCCAGCATTTT
CDR3aa: CASSLQGATNQPQHF

d_gene: NA
j_gene: TRBJ2-5
v_gene: TRBV6-2/TRBV6-3
abundance: few
CDR3nt: TGTGCCAGCAGTTACGGACTGGAATACCAAGAGACCCAGTACTTC
CDR3aa: CASSYGLEYQETQYF